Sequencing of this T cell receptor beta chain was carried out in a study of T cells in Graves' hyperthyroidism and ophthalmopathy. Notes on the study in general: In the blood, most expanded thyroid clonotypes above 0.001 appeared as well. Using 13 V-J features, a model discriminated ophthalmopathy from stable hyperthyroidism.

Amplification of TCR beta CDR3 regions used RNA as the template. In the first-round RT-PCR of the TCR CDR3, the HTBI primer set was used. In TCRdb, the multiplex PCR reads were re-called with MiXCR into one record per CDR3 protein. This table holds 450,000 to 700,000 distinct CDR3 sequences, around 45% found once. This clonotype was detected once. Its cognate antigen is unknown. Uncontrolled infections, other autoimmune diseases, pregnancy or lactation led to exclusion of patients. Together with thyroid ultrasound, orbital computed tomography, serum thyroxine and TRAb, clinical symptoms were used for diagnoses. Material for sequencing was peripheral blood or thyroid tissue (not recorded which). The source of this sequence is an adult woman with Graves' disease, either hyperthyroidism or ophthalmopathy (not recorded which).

CDR3 DNA: TGTGCCATCAGTGCATCCAGGGAGACCCAGCATTTT. This translates into CAISASRETQHF. The chain couples TRBV10-3 to TRBJ1-5; possible D gene TRBD1, 5 bases. Trimming cost V 4 bases and J 11 bases, with 12 bases left between them. This CDR3 contains 12 residues. CDR1 is ENHRY and CDR2 is SYGVKD in the germline V gene.